The 17 T cell receptor beta chains given below trace back to one sample, sequenced in a study of PD-1 blockade in classical Hodgkin lymphoma. Method: immunoSEQ multiplex PCR; TCRdb's copy keeps in-frame clones and lacks some. The sample includes about 100,000 clones, around 88% of them seen just once. In every patient, relapse followed autologous stem cell transplantation, while exposure to brentuximab vedotin differed. This material consisted of peripheral blood mononuclear cells (PBMCs), taken before the second cycle of nivolumab. These receptors originate from a human donor with classical Hodgkin lymphoma.

The chain uses TRBV6-5 and TRBJ2-7, with D tentatively TRBD1 (5 bases). The V end lost 3 bases, the J end lost 2 bases, and 17 bases lay between the germline ends. Germline lookup yields CDR1 MNHEY and CDR2 SVGAGI. This CDR3 comprises 16 residues. The CDR3 loop reads CASSYGRGIVPYEQYF. The CDR3 DNA is TGTGCCAGCAGTTATGGTAGGGGAATTGTCCCCTACGAGCAGTACTTC.

This clone was seen more than once but under ten times. This chain joins TRBV11-3 and TRBJ2-1, with 10 positions matching TRBD2. CDR1 and CDR2 (germline): SGHNT, YENEEA. Trimming at V came to 1 base and at J to 3 bases, leaving 3 bases not matched to a gene. The CDR3 runs 16 residues. CDR3 amino acids: CASSLASGGVYNEQFF. The CDR3 DNA reads as TGTGCCAGCAGCTTAGCAAGCGGGGGGGTCTACAATGAGCAGTTCTTC.

The chain recombines TRBV21-1 with TRBJ2-1; the table calls TRBD1, which could not be checked here. TRBV21-1 is recorded as a pseudogene. This CDR3 is built from 16 residues. The CDR3 bases are TGTGCCAGCAGCATTCTGAGGACAGATCCTTACAATGAGCAGTTCTTC. Translating gives CASSILRTDPYNEQFF.

The V call is TRBV6-6, the J call TRBJ1-1, with D possibly TRBD1 on 6 matching bases. The CDR3 totals 15 residues. Germline V gene data show CDR1 as MNHNY and CDR2 as SVGAGI (reference sequence). V gave up 0 bases and J gave up 6 bases, with 14 bases separating them. CDR3 region: CASSYSGGGASEAFF. The CDR3 DNA reads TGTGCCAGCAGTTACTCCGGCGGGGGCGCATCTGAAGCTTTCTTT.

J is TRBJ1-2 and V is TRBV6-5; TRBD1 might be the D (6 bases). Germline V CDR1 and CDR2: MNHEY, SVGAGI. The germline V and J ends were trimmed by 6 bases and 2 bases, with 10 bases remaining between them. This CDR3 comprises 13 residues. The CDR3 region is CASSEGDNYGYTF. CDR3 bases: TGTGCCAGCAGCGAGGGGGACAACTATGGCTACACCTTC.

The rearrangement joins TRBV7-9 to TRBJ2-5; D gene ambiguous. Germline V gives CDR1 SEHNR, CDR2 FQNEAQ (reference sequence). The CDR3 spans 11 residues. V gave up 4 bases and J gave up 3 bases, with 3 bases separating them. The CDR3 DNA reads TGTGCCAGCAGCTCGGAAGAGACCCAGTACTTC. The encoded protein is CASSSEETQYF. The whole variable domain, filled in from reference TRBV7-9 and TRBJ2-5, reads DTGVSQNPRHKITKRGQNVTFRCDPISEHNRLYWYRQTLGQGPEFLTYFQNEAQLEKSRLLSDRFSAERPKGSFSTLEIQRTEQGDSAMYLCASSSEETQYFGPGTRLLVL.

This chain links TRBV11-2 with TRBJ1-6; D remains ambiguous. Germline V gene sequence: CDR1 SGHAT, CDR2 FQNNGV. This CDR3 has 12 amino acids. Trimming shortened V by 4 bases and J by 7 bases, and 5 bases separated the two germline ends. DNA for the CDR3: TGTGCCAGCAGCTCCCGGAATTCACCCCTCCACTTT. The encoded protein is CASSSRNSPLHF. The full variable domain, in which reference TRBV11-2 and TRBJ1-6 provide the parts outside the CDR3, is EAGVAQSPRYKIIEKRQSVAFWCNPISGHATLYWYQQILGQGPKLLIQFQNNGVVDDSQLPKDRFSAERLKGVDSTLKIQPAKLEDSAVYLCASSSRNSPLHFGNGTRLTVT.

The V and J genes are TRBV18 and TRBJ1-6, with D perhaps matching TRBD1 (5 bases). The CDR3 has 12 residues. Trimming stripped 5 bases from V and 10 bases from J, with 9 bases between. CDR1 and CDR2 from the germline V gene are KGHSH and LQKENI. In nucleotides, the CDR3 is TGTGCCAGCTCAACGGGGGAATCACCCCTCCACTTT. This codes for CASSTGESPLHF.

V gene TRBV4-3 combines with J gene TRBJ1-1; 7 bases map to TRBD1. Germline values: CDR1 LGHNA, CDR2 YSLEER. V dropped 0 bases and J dropped 12; count of bases not matched to a gene: 13. The CDR3 runs 15 residues. The CDR3 sequence: CASSQDRLTGTRPFF. CDR3 coding DNA: TGCGCCAGCAGCCAAGATCGCTTGACAGGGACAAGACCTTTCTTT.

There are a few counts of this clone. V and J are TRBV11-3 and TRBJ1-1; D remains unclear. This CDR3 comprises 16 residues. CDR1 SGHNT and CDR2 YENEEA come from the germline V gene. Trimming pared 0 bases from V and 1 base from J, leaving 12 bases between. The CDR3 DNA follows: TGTGCCAGCAGCTTAGATGGTCGAGGAGGGAACACTGAAGCTTTCTTT. Its protein product is CASSLDGRGGNTEAFF.

This chain connects TRBV6-5 to TRBJ2-4; D is unclear. The CDR3 contains 15 residues. The ends were cut back, 6 bases at V and 0 bases at J, with 12 bases in the middle. Germline CDR1 MNHEY, CDR2 SVGAGI. The CDR3 DNA follows: TGTGCCAGCAGCCCTGGAGATTTAGCCAAAAACATTCAGTACTTC. Translating it yields CASSPGDLAKNIQYF.

This chain joins TRBV11-2 and TRBJ1-1; D gene unclear. Germline lookup yields CDR1 SGHAT and CDR2 FQNNGV. V lost 5 bases to trimming and J lost 1 base, with 17 bases between them. The CDR3 sequence is 16 residues long. CDR3 nucleotides: TGTGCCAGCAGCAGCTTTAATGGTCTTTCGAACACTGAAGCTTTCTTT. Its translation is CASSSFNGLSNTEAFF.

The rearrangement uses TRBV9 and TRBJ1-2; D is undetermined. V shed 7 bases and J shed 6 bases, with 31 bases lying between them. Germline CDR1 is SGDLS and CDR2 is YYNGEE. This CDR3 is built from 18 residues. In nucleotides, the CDR3 is TGTGCCAGCGGAGAGTCCCCCTCATCTTTTCGGTCGGCACATGGCTACACCTTC. It yields the protein CASGESPSSFRSAHGYTF.

This sequence joins TRBV30 and TRBJ1-4; D remains unclear. The ends were cut back, 8 bases at V and 8 bases at J, with 15 bases in the middle. The germline gives CDR1 GTSNPN, CDR2 SVGIG (reference sequence). This CDR3 is built from 12 residues. The CDR3 protein is CARLWEGEKLFF. CDR3 DNA: TGTGCCCGCCTCTGGGAGGGCGAAAAACTGTTTTTT.

The V call is TRBV6-4, the J call TRBJ2-6; D gene uncertain. The ends were cut back, 5 bases at V and 0 bases at J, with 5 bases in the middle. The germline gives CDR1 MRHNA, CDR2 SNTAGT. The CDR3 is 14 amino acids. For the CDR3, the DNA is TGTGCCAGCAGTTACAACTCTGGGGCCAACGTCCTGACTTTC. It translates to CASSYNSGANVLTF.

V gene TRBV2 combines with J gene TRBJ2-7; D possibly corresponds to TRBD2 (7 bases). Germline values: CDR1 SNHLY, CDR2 FYNNEI. CDR3 length: 13 residues. V was pared by 8 bases and J by 0 bases, with 11 bases between. The chain's CDR3 is CASGGAFSYEQYF. The CDR3 DNA reads as TGTGCCAGCGGGGGGGCCTTCTCCTACGAGCAGTACTTC. The full variable domain, completed using reference TRBV2 and TRBJ2-7, is EPEVTQTPSHQVTQMGQEVILRCVPISNHLYFYWYRQILGQKVEFLVSFYNNEISEKSEIFDDQFSVERPDGSNFTLKIRSTKLEDSAMYFCASGGAFSYEQYFGPGTRLTVT.

The V call is TRBV30, the J call TRBJ1-4; D remains unclear. The CDR3 contains 14 residues. Trimming took 0 bases from V and 8 from J, leaving 13 bases between them. The germline CDR1 and CDR2 sequences are GTSNPN and SVGIG (reference sequence). Here the CDR3 reads CAWSVRGLVEKLFF. The CDR3 region has the DNA TGTGCCTGGAGTGTACGTGGGTTGGTGGAAAAACTGTTTTTT.